Included here is one TCR beta chain sequence, with context. The antigen is not known. Use of 60 Vbeta and 13 Jbeta primers characterized the PCR. Method: immunoSEQ multiplex PCR; TCRdb's copy keeps in-frame clones and lacks some. The data hold 150,000 to 200,000 clones, with roughly 74% observed a single time. The CDR3 length is 15 residues. Per the germline V gene, CDR1 is LNHDA and CDR2 is SQIVND (reference sequence). V was shortened by 7 bases and J by 0 bases, with 15 bases between the two germline ends. The entry originates in a study of cytomegalovirus exposure and HLA in healthy donors. Overall study results and limits: Immune exposure was documented only through CMV serostatus. Evidence from a later analysis indicated that most CMV-associated TCR beta chains looked HLA-restricted.

The rearrangement joins TRBV19 to TRBJ1-1; D is possibly TRBD1 (6 bases). The TCR originated in a woman younger than 45 in good health and CMV-seropositive. What was sequenced was PBMCs. Here the CDR3 reads CASTDTGLLNTEAFF. The CDR3 coding sequence is TGTGCCAGTACAGACACAGGGCTCCTGAACACTGAAGCTTTCTTT.